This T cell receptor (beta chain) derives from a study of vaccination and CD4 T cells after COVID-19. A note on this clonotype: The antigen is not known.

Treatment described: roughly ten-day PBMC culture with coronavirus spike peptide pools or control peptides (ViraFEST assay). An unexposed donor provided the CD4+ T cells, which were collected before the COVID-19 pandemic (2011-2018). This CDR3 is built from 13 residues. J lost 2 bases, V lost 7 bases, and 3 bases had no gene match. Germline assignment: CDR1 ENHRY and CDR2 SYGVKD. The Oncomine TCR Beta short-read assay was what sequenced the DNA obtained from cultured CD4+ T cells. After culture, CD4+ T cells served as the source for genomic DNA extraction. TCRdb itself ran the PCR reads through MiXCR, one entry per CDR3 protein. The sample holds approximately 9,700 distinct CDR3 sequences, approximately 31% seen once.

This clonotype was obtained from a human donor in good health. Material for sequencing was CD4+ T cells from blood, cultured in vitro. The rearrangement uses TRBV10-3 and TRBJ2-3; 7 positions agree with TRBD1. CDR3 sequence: CAINQGVTDTQYF. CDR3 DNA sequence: TGTGCCATCAACCAGGGGGTCACAGATACGCAGTATTTT.